A single sample gave rise to the 22 T cell receptor beta chains below, sequenced in a study of shared clonotypes between healthy human individuals. Terminally differentiated effector memory CD45RA+ cells were left out of the naive CD8 fraction, which was CD45RO-negative and positively selected for CCR7. Assay: immunoSEQ multiplex PCR; the TCRdb copy retains only in-frame clones and omits some. Altogether about 2.2 million clones are present, 85% to 95% being singletons, with the ten largest covering about 1.8%. The sequenced sample was naive CD8+ T cells from PBMCs. Every receptor here comes from a man aged 18-30 years in good health. Some clones in this sample may be carry-over from other donors' samples.

The chain is built from TRBV30 and TRBJ2-7; maybe TRBD1 (5 bases). Germline lookup yields CDR1 GTSNPN and CDR2 SVGIG (reference sequence). The CDR3 extends over 13 amino acids. Trimming took 3 bases from V and 2 from J, leaving 11 bases between them. CDR3 region: CAWRGVTAYEQYF. The CDR3 DNA is TGTGCCTGGAGAGGGGTAACCGCCTACGAGCAGTACTTC.

This clone has just one count. The chain couples TRBV10-2 to TRBJ2-5; D may be TRBD2 (5 bases). The CDR3 loop spans 14 amino acids. With 1 base removed from V and 4 bases from J, the gap between germline ends came to 10 bases. Germline CDR1 reads WSHSY; CDR2 reads SAAADI. The CDR3 sequence is CASSEYTGIETQYF. CDR3 DNA sequence: TGCGCCAGCAGTGAGTACACGGGAATAGAGACCCAGTACTTC.

As regards this clone: Other DNA sequences in the sample encode the same CDR3. For the CDR3, the DNA is TGTGCCAGCAGTTCCGGGACAGGGGAATACGAGCAGTACTTC. It codes for CASSSGTGEYEQYF. J is TRBJ2-7 and V is TRBV7-9; 10 bases map to TRBD1. The ends lost 6 bases at V and 4 bases at J; junction bases unmatched: 6. Germline assignment: CDR1 SEHNR and CDR2 FQNEAQ (reference sequence). The CDR3 extends over 14 amino acids.

The rearrangement uses TRBV2 and TRBJ2-2; D may be TRBD2 (5 bases). Germline V gene sequence: CDR1 SNHLY, CDR2 FYNNEI. The CDR3 length is 16 residues. V lost 4 bases, J lost 6 bases, and 18 bases lay in between. In DNA, the CDR3 is TGTGCCAGCAGTGGGTCGAGTGGGAGTGTCTCCGGGGAGCTGTTTTTT. This gives the protein CASSGSSGSVSGELFF. Complete variable domain (other parts from reference TRBV2 and TRBJ2-2): EPEVTQTPSHQVTQMGQEVILRCVPISNHLYFYWYRQILGQKVEFLVSFYNNEISEKSEIFDDQFSVERPDGSNFTLKIRSTKLEDSAMYFCASSGSSGSVSGELFFGEGSRLTVL.

V usage is TRBV28 and J usage is TRBJ1-2, with D possibly matching TRBD1 (5 bases). In germline, CDR1 is MDHEN, CDR2 SYDVKM. Trimming took off 6 bases at V and 5 bases at J, with 16 bases between the two ends. The CDR3 runs to 14 residues. DNA of the CDR3: TGTGCCAGCAGGGAGACGACAGAGGCGTATGGCTACACCTTC. Its translation: CASRETTEAYGYTF.

The chain carries TRBV27 and TRBJ2-3; D remains ambiguous. Germline CDR1 and CDR2: MNHEY and SMNVEV (reference sequence). The CDR3 is 15 amino acids. The germline V and J ends were trimmed by 3 bases and 3 bases, with 13 bases remaining between them. CDR3 DNA sequence: TGTGCCAGCAGTTTTTTTTACAGAGGAACAGATACGCAGTATTTT. Its translation: CASSFFYRGTDTQYF.

The chain joins TRBV4-2 to TRBJ1-2; tentatively, D is TRBD1 (6 bases). V was pared by 0 bases and J by 0 bases, with 14 bases between. This CDR3 contains 17 residues. In germline, CDR1 is LGHNA, CDR2 YNFKEQ. CDR3 region: CASSQDEDSSTNYGYTF. The CDR3 region has the DNA TGTGCCAGCAGCCAAGATGAGGACAGCTCCACTAACTATGGCTACACCTTC.

This clone was counted only a few times. The rearrangement links TRBV10-3 to TRBJ2-1, with no clear D. V was clipped by 7 bases and J by 0 bases, with 10 bases between them. CDR3 size: 14 residues. CDR1 and CDR2 from the germline V gene are ENHRY and SYGVKD. For the CDR3, the DNA is TGTGCCATCACCCTGGACGGCTCCTACAATGAGCAGTTCTTC. Its translation is CAITLDGSYNEQFF.

This chain joins TRBV11-2 and TRBJ2-7, with 11 positions matching TRBD1. V was pared by 5 bases and J by 3 bases, with 6 bases of the junction left unmatched. Germline CDR1 is SGHAT and CDR2 is FQNNGV. The CDR3 contains 15 residues. CDR3 sequence reads: CASSPGQGAYYEQYF. CDR3 sequence (DNA): TGTGCCAGCAGCCCCGGACAGGGGGCGTACTACGAGCAGTACTTC.

For the CDR3, the DNA is TGTGCCAGCAGCCTCTCGGAAAATCAGCCCCAGCATTTT. Translated: CASSLSENQPQHF. The chain recombines TRBV27 with TRBJ1-5, with D uncertain. Germline CDR1 and CDR2: MNHEY and SMNVEV (reference sequence). The CDR3 consists of 13 residues. Trimming removed 6 bases from V and 4 bases from J, with 10 bases in between.

This sequence joins TRBV19 and TRBJ2-7, with TRBD1 identical over 9 bases. This CDR3 comprises 14 residues. Germline V gene lookup returns CDR1 LNHDA and CDR2 SQIVND (reference sequence). The V and J ends lost 9 bases and 0 bases, in that order; junction bases with no gene match: 6. The CDR3 is CASDPGQGSYEQYF. The CDR3 nucleotides read TGTGCCAGCGACCCGGGACAGGGCTCCTACGAGCAGTACTTC. The full variable domain, completed using reference TRBV19 and TRBJ2-7, is DGGITQSPKYLFRKEGQNVTLSCEQNLNHDAMYWYRQDPGQGLRLIYYSQIVNDFQKGDIAEGYSVSREKKESFPLTVTSAQKNPTAFYLCASDPGQGSYEQYFGPGTRLTVT.

The chain recombines TRBV28 with TRBJ2-5; no reliable D call. This CDR3 is 14 amino acids long. The V gene lost 3 bases and the J gene lost 2 bases, with 10 bases spanning the gap. Germline CDR1 MDHEN, CDR2 SYDVKM. CDR3 sequence reads: CASSLVSAQETQYF. The CDR3, as DNA: TGTGCCAGCAGTTTGGTGTCAGCGCAAGAGACCCAGTACTTC.

The rearrangement uses TRBV9 and TRBJ1-2; 9 bases match TRBD1. Germline loops: CDR1 SGDLS, CDR2 YYNGEE. The CDR3 has 14 residues. With V trimmed by 3 bases and J by 2 bases, 2 bases remained unmatched. For the CDR3, the DNA is TGTGCCAGCAGCGAGGACAGGGGAAACTATGGCTACACCTTC. It translates to CASSEDRGNYGYTF.

This chain joins TRBV6-5 and TRBJ2-7; weak D call: TRBD2 (6 bases). Germline V gene lookup returns CDR1 MNHEY and CDR2 SVGAGI. The length of the CDR3 is 14 residues. V was trimmed by 0 bases and J by 11 bases, leaving 17 bases between them. Here the CDR3 reads CASSYSRQPWEEYF. In nucleotides, the CDR3 is TGTGCCAGCAGTTACTCGAGGCAGCCCTGGGAGGAGTACTTC.

The table lists this clone with a count of one. V usage is TRBV25-1 and J usage is TRBJ2-1; D ambiguous. This CDR3 comprises 11 residues. Trimming cost V 5 bases and J 10 bases, with 9 bases left between them. Germline V lookup: CDR1 MGHDK, CDR2 SYGVNS. CDR3 coding DNA: TGTGCCAGCAGTCTGCCCGGCGAGCAGTTCTTC. Translated, it gives CASSLPGEQFF.

The CDR3 nucleotides are TGTGCCTCTCTGTCCGGTGCGCGGGAGATTGACGAGCAGTACTTC. Translated, it gives CASLSGAREIDEQYF. The rearrangement links TRBV30 to TRBJ2-7; TRBD2 agrees at 7 bases. Trimming at V came to 7 bases and at J to 5 bases, leaving 17 bases not matched to a gene. Germline CDR1 and CDR2: GTSNPN and SVGIG (reference sequence). The CDR3 consists of 15 residues.

CDR3 sequence: CASSLWSGEGLNTQYF. The DNA of the CDR3 is TGCGCCAGCAGTCTTTGGTCGGGGGAGGGCCTAAATACGCAGTATTTT. The chain recombines TRBV5-1 with TRBJ2-3; 7 positions agree with TRBD2. Per germline, CDR1 SGHRS and CDR2 YFSETQ. The CDR3 runs 16 residues. The trim removed 5 bases at V and 7 bases at J, leaving 16 bases unmatched.

The chain links TRBV6-4 to TRBJ2-1; D remains unclear. Trimming cost V 2 bases and J 10 bases, with 6 bases left between them. This CDR3 region has 11 residues. Germline CDR1 and CDR2: MRHNA and SNTAGT. CDR3 protein: CASSDGIEQFF. In DNA, the CDR3 is TGTGCCAGCAGTGACGGGATAGAGCAGTTCTTC.

This clone occurred a few times. At one end, the junction sequence differs from germline, possibly due to a read error. The J gene is TRBJ1-2, the V gene TRBV20-1; D is ambiguous. The CDR3 spans 9 residues. The germline CDR1 and CDR2 sequences are DFQATT and SNEGSKA (reference sequence). DNA for the CDR3: TGTAGGCGGGGCTATGGCTACACCTTC. Its translation: CRRGYGYTF.

The rearrangement joins TRBV7-9 to TRBJ2-1; D perhaps matches TRBD2 (6 bases). Germline V CDR1 and CDR2: SEHNR, FQNEAQ (reference sequence). The CDR3 sequence is 13 residues long. Trimming took off 2 bases at V and 9 bases at J, with 11 bases between the two ends. In DNA form, the CDR3 reads TGTGCCAGCAGCTTACCCGGGAGCGGTGAGCAGTTCTTC. It yields the protein CASSLPGSGEQFF. Together with reference TRBV7-9 and TRBJ2-1, the CDR3 gives the full variable domain: DTGVSQNPRHKITKRGQNVTFRCDPISEHNRLYWYRQTLGQGPEFLTYFQNEAQLEKSRLLSDRFSAERPKGSFSTLEIQRTEQGDSAMYLCASSLPGSGEQFFGPGTRLTVL.

The CDR3 protein is CASFPGLNTEAFF. CDR3 DNA sequence: TGTGCCAGTTTCCCGGGATTGAACACTGAAGCTTTCTTT. The chain joins TRBV19 to TRBJ1-1; D is unclear. The CDR3 extends over 13 amino acids. V was cut by 8 bases and J by 0 bases, with 10 bases left in between. Looked up from germline, CDR1 is LNHDA and CDR2 is SQIVND (reference sequence).

The gene calls are TRBV7-2 and TRBJ1-2; a possible D gene is TRBD1 (6 bases). The CDR3 sequence is 14 residues long. Trimming shortened V by 2 bases and J by 5 bases, and 12 bases separated the two germline ends. Germline values: CDR1 SGHTA, CDR2 FQGNSA. CDR3 nucleotides: TGTGCCAGCAGCTTACCGGGGGCCCCGTATGGCTACACCTTC. Translating gives CASSLPGAPYGYTF.